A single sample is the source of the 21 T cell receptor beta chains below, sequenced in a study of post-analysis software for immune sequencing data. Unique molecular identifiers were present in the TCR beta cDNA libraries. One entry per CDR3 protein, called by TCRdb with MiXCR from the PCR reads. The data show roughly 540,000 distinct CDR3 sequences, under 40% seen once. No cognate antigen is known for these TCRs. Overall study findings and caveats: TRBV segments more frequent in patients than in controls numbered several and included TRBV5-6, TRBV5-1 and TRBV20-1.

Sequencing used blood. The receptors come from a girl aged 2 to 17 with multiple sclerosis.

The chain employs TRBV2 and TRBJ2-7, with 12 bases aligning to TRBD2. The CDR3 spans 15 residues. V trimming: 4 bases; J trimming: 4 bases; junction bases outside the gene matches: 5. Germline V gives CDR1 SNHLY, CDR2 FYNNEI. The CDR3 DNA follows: TGTGCCAGCAGTGGACTAGCGGGGGCCTTATACGAGCAGTACTTC. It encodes CASSGLAGALYEQYF.

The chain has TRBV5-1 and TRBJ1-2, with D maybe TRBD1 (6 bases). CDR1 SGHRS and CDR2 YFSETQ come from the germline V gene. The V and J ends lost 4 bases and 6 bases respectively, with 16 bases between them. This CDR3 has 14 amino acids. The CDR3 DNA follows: TGCGCCAGCAGCAGACACGACAGGAAGGATGGCTACACCTTC. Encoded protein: CASSRHDRKDGYTF.

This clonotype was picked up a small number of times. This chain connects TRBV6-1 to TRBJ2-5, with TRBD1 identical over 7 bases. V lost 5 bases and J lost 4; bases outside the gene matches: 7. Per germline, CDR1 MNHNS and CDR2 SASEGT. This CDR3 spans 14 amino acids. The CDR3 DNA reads TGTGCCAGCAGTCAACAGGGGATTGGAGAGACCCAGTACTTC. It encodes CASSQQGIGETQYF.

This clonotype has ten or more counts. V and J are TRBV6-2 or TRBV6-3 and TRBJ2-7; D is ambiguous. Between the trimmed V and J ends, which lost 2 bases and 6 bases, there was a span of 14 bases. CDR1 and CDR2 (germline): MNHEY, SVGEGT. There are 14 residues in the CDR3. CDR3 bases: TGTGCCAGCAGTTACCCCGCGATTATACCCGAGCAGTACTTC. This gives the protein CASSYPAIIPEQYF.

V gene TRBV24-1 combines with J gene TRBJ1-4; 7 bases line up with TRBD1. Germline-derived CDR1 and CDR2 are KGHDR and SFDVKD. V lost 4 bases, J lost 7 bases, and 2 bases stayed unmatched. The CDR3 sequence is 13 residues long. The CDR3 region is CATSEQGGEKLFF. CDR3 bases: TGTGCCACCAGTGAGCAGGGGGGTGAAAAACTGTTTTTT.

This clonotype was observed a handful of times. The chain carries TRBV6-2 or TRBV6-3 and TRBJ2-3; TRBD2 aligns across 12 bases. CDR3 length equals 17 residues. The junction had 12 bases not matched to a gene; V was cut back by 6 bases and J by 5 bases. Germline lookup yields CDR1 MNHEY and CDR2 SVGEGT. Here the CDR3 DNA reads TGTGCCAGCAGGTCGGCCTCACTAGCGGGGGGCAGAGATACGCAGTATTTT. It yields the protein CASRSASLAGGRDTQYF.

CDR3 region: CASSSGGSSSYEQYF. The DNA of the CDR3 is TGTGCCAGCAGTTCCGGGGGTTCATCCTCCTACGAGCAGTACTTC. The V gene is TRBV28, the J gene TRBJ2-7, with D perhaps matching TRBD2 (6 bases). Trimming pared 4 bases from V and 0 bases from J, leaving 13 bases between. Germline assignment: CDR1 MDHEN and CDR2 SYDVKM. The CDR3 runs to 15 residues.

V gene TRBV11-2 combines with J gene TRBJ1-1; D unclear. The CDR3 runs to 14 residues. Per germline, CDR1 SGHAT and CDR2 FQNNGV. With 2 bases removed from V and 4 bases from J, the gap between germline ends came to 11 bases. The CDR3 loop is CASSLMRESTEAFF. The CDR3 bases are TGTGCCAGCAGCTTAATGCGGGAGAGCACTGAAGCTTTCTTT.

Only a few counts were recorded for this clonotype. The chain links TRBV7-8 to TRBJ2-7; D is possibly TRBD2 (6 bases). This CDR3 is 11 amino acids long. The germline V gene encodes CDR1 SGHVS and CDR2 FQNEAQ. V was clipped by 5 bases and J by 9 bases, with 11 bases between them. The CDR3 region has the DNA TGTGCCAGCAGCGTCCGGGAGCTGCAGTACTTC. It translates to CASSVRELQYF. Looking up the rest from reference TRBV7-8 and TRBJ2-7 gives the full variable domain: GAGVSQSPRYKVAKRGQDVALRCDPISGHVSLFWYQQALGQGPEFLTYFQNEAQLDKSGLPSDRFFAERPEGSVSTLKIQRTQQEDSAVYLCASSVRELQYFGPGTRLTVT.

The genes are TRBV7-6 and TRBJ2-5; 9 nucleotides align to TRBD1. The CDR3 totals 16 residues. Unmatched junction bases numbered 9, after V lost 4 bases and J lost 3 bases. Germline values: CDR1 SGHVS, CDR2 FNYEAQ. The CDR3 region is CASSWGYRGPKETQYF. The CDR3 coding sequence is TGTGCCAGCAGCTGGGGATACAGGGGGCCTAAAGAGACCCAGTACTTC.

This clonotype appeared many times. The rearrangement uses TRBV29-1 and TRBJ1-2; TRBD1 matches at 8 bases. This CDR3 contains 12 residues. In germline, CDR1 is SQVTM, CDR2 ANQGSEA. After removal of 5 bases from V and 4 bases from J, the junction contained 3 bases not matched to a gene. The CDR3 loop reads CSVSGGLYGYTF. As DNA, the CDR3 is TGCAGCGTTTCAGGGGGCCTCTATGGCTACACCTTC.

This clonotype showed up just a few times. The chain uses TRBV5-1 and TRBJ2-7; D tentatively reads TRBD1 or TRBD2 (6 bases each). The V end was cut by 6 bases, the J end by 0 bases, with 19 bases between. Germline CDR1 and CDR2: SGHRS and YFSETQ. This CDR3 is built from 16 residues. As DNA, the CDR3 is TGCGCCAGCACCCCCGGAGGGACATTGAGCTCCTACGAGCAGTACTTC. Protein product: CASTPGGTLSSYEQYF. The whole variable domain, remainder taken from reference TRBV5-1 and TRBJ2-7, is KAGVTQTPRYLIKTRGQQVTLSCSPISGHRSVSWYQQTPGQGLQFLFEYFSETQRNKGNFPGRFSGRQFSNSRSEMNVSTLELGDSALYLCASTPGGTLSSYEQYFGPGTRLTVT.

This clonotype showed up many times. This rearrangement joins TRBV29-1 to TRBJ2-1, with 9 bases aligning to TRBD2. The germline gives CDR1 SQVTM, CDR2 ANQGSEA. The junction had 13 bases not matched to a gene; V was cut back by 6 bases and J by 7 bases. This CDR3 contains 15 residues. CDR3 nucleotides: TGCAGCGTCCGGGGGGGAACTAGCGGGCGGAATGAGCAGTTCTTC. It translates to CSVRGGTSGRNEQFF.

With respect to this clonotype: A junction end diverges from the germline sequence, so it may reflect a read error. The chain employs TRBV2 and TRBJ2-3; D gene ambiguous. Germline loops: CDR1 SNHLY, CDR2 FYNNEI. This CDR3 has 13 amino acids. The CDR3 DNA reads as TGTACCAGCAGTGGGCACGACCGGCATACGCAGTATTTT. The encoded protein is CTSSGHDRHTQYF.

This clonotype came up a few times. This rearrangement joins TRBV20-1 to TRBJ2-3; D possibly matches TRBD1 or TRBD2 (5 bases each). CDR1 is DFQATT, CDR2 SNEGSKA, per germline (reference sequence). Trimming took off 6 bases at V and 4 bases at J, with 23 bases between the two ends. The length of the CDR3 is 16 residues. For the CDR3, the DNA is TGCAGTGCCGCCCCCGTCAGGGAGAACTCACCAGATACGCAGTATTTT. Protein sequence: CSAAPVRENSPDTQYF.

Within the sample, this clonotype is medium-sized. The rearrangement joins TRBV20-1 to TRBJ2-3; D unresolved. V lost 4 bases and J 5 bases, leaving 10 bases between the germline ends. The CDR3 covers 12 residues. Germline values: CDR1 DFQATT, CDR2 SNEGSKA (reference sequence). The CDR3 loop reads CSATPDGDTQYF. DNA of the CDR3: TGCAGTGCTACCCCGGACGGAGATACGCAGTATTTT.

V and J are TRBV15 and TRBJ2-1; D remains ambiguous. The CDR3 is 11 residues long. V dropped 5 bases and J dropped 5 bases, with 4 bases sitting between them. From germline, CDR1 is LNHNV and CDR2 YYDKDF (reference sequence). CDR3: CATSANNEQFF. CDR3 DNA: TGTGCCACCAGCGCGAACAATGAGCAGTTCTTC.

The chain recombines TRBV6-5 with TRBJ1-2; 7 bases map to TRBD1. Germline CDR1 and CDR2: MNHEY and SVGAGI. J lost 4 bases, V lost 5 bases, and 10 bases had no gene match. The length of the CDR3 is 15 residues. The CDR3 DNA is TGTGCCAGCAGTGGGGAGAGACAGGGCCCCTATGGCTACACCTTC. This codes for CASSGERQGPYGYTF.

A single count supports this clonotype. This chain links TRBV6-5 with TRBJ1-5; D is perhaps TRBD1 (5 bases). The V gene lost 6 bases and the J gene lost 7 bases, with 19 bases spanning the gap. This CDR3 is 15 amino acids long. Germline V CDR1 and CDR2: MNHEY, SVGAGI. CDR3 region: CASRPLGALNQPQHF. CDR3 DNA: TGTGCCAGCAGACCCCTCGGGGCCCTCAACCAGCCCCAGCATTTT.

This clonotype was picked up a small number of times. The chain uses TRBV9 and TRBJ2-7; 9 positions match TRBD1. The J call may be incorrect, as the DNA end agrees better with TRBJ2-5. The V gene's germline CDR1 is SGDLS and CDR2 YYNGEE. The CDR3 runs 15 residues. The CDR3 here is CASSVVSGQGKTQYF. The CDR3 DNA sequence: TGTGCCAGCAGCGTAGTTTCGGGACAGGGAAAGACCCAGTACTTC.

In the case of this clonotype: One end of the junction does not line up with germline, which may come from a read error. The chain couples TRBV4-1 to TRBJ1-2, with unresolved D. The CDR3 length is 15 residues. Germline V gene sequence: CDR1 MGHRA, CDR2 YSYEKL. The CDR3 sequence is CASSQVAVTNYGYTF. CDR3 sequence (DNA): TGCGCCAGCAGCCAAGTGGCGGTGACTAACTATGGCTACACTTTC.